A single sample gave rise to the 28 T cell receptor beta chains below, sequenced in a study of CD4+ T cells in melanoma. Measured with immunoSEQ multiplex PCR; TCRdb has only the in-frame clones, and not every one. The data hold some 19,000 clones, with around four fifths observed a single time. The receptors were gathered from a human donor with melanoma.

The chain couples TRBV5-1 to TRBJ2-5, with 8 positions matching TRBD2. V dropped 2 bases and J dropped 0; count of bases not matched to a gene: 12. The germline V gene encodes CDR1 SGHRS and CDR2 YFSETQ. CDR3 length equals 18 residues. DNA of the CDR3: TGCGCCAGCAGCTTAGTAGGCGCGGGGGGAACATACCAAGAGACCCAGTACTTC. It codes for CASSLVGAGGTYQETQYF.

This clone has a single count. The chain recombines TRBV6-1 with TRBJ1-1, with 9 positions matching TRBD1. The CDR3 has 12 residues. Germline CDR1 and CDR2: MNHNS and SASEGT. V shed 6 bases, J shed 6 bases, and the junction held 2 bases outside the gene matches. CDR3 loop: CASRGQGAEAFF. The CDR3 DNA reads TGTGCCAGCAGGGGACAGGGCGCTGAAGCTTTCTTT.

Only one count was recorded for this clone. Sequence at one end of the junction differs from germline and may be a read error. This chain links TRBV5-6 with TRBJ1-6; D gene ambiguous. Germline V lookup: CDR1 SGHDT, CDR2 YYEEEE. The CDR3 totals 13 residues. CDR3 sequence reads: CASSLGWNLRWNF. The CDR3 DNA reads as TGTGCCAGCAGCTTGGGTTGGAATTTACGGTGGAACTTT.

The rearrangement joins TRBV6-1 to TRBJ1-1; no definite D call. Trimming removed 0 bases from V and 7 bases from J, with 9 bases in between. The CDR3 runs to 13 residues. The germline CDR1 and CDR2 sequences are MNHNS and SASEGT. The CDR3 reads CASSEAGFFEAFF. For the CDR3, the DNA is TGTGCCAGCAGTGAAGCGGGTTTCTTTGAAGCTTTCTTT.

The chain carries TRBV5-1 and TRBJ1-1; unclear D gene. Germline CDR1 and CDR2: SGHRS and YFSETQ. This CDR3 is 14 amino acids long. V shed 7 bases and J shed 0 bases, with 13 bases lying between them. The CDR3 protein is CASSRDPLNTEAFF. CDR3 DNA: TGCGCCAGCTCTAGGGATCCACTGAACACTGAAGCTTTCTTT.

The chain joins TRBV7-8 to TRBJ1-5; no reliable D call. Germline V lookup: CDR1 SGHVS, CDR2 FQNEAQ. V was trimmed by 2 bases and J by 0 bases, leaving 5 bases between them. The CDR3 is 14 residues long. In nucleotides, the CDR3 is TGTGCCAGCAGCTTACGGGCTAGCAATCAGCCCCAGCATTTT. This gives the protein CASSLRASNQPQHF. Full variable domain (outside the CDR3, taken from reference TRBV7-8 and TRBJ1-5): GAGVSQSPRYKVAKRGQDVALRCDPISGHVSLFWYQQALGQGPEFLTYFQNEAQLDKSGLPSDRFFAERPEGSVSTLKIQRTQQEDSAVYLCASSLRASNQPQHFGDGTRLSIL.

The chain employs TRBV28 and TRBJ1-6, with a weak D call TRBD1 (5 bases). V was pared by 1 base and J by 9 bases, with 7 bases between. Per the germline V gene, CDR1 is MDHEN and CDR2 is SYDVKM. CDR3 length: 13 amino acids. CDR3 loop: CASSLFGGSPLHF. The CDR3 region has the DNA TGTGCCAGCAGTTTATTCGGGGGTTCACCCCTCCACTTT.

A single count supports this clone. The V gene is TRBV7-9, the J gene TRBJ1-4; D remains ambiguous. Germline CDR1 is SEHNR and CDR2 is FQNEAQ (reference sequence). Trimming took off 4 bases at V and 2 bases at J, with 11 bases between the two ends. The CDR3 consists of 15 residues. CDR3 protein: CASSYQPATNEKLFF. In nucleotides, the CDR3 is TGTGCCAGCAGCTACCAGCCTGCGACTAATGAAAAACTGTTTTTT.

The chain is built from TRBV19 and TRBJ1-2, with unresolved D. This CDR3 has 15 amino acids. The V gene lost 0 bases and the J gene lost 0 bases, with 8 bases spanning the gap. The germline V gene encodes CDR1 LNHDA and CDR2 SQIVND (reference sequence). Here the CDR3 reads CASSIDQAANYGYTF. The CDR3 DNA follows: TGTGCCAGTAGTATAGATCAGGCAGCTAACTATGGCTACACCTTC. Full variable domain (outside the CDR3, taken from reference TRBV19 and TRBJ1-2): DGGITQSPKYLFRKEGQNVTLSCEQNLNHDAMYWYRQDPGQGLRLIYYSQIVNDFQKGDIAEGYSVSREKKESFPLTVTSAQKNPTAFYLCASSIDQAANYGYTFGSGTRLTVV.

The chain recombines TRBV7-9 with TRBJ1-3; perhaps TRBD1 as D (6 bases). Trimming removed 5 bases at V and 4 bases at J, with 21 bases between. The CDR3 is made up of 17 amino acids. The germline gives CDR1 SEHNR, CDR2 FQNEAQ (reference sequence). CDR3 region: CASSPSGGASWGNTIYF. In DNA, the CDR3 is TGTGCCAGCAGCCCCTCCGGGGGCGCGTCGTGGGGAAACACCATATATTTT.

The V call is TRBV11-3, the J call TRBJ2-1, with D perhaps assigned TRBD1 or TRBD2 (5 bases each). Germline V CDR1 and CDR2: SGHNT, YENEEA. The V gene lost 8 bases and the J gene lost 3 bases, with 11 bases spanning the gap. CDR3 length: 13 residues. The CDR3 loop is CASGTSLYNEQFF. DNA of the CDR3: TGTGCCAGCGGGACCTCACTCTACAATGAGCAGTTCTTC.

J is TRBJ1-1 and V is TRBV6-6; D call uncertain. This CDR3 comprises 12 residues. V lost 5 bases to trimming and J lost 2 bases, with 6 bases between them. The germline gives CDR1 MNHNY, CDR2 SVGAGI (reference sequence). The CDR3 bases are TGTGCCAGCAGTCCCTCTAACACTGAAGCTTTCTTT. Amino acids: CASSPSNTEAFF.

This clone appeared a few times. The V gene is TRBV12-2, the J gene TRBJ1-5; the listed D gene, TRBD1, was not tested against the DNA. TRBV12-2 is flagged as a pseudogene. This CDR3 is 15 amino acids long. CDR3 in DNA: TGTGCAAGTCGCTGGCGGGACAGGGGCAATCAGCCCCAGCATTTT. This translates into CASRWRDRGNQPQHF.

The chain has TRBV6-4 and TRBJ2-7, with a tentative D call TRBD1 (5 bases). Trimming removed 2 bases at V and 0 bases at J, with 20 bases between. Germline V gene data show CDR1 as MRHNA and CDR2 as SNTAGT. This CDR3 contains 18 residues. The CDR3 loop is CASSDHSMTVKISYEQYF. The DNA for the CDR3 is TGTGCCAGCAGTGACCATTCCATGACAGTGAAGATCTCCTACGAGCAGTACTTC.

This chain links TRBV2 with TRBJ2-1; D is unclear. Germline V gene sequence: CDR1 SNHLY, CDR2 FYNNEI. Trimming pared 5 bases from V and 7 bases from J, leaving 9 bases between. CDR3 length: 12 amino acids. CDR3 in DNA: TGTGCCAGCAGTACAGCTCGGAATGAGCAGTTCTTC. Its translation: CASSTARNEQFF. The full variable domain, with the rest looked up from reference TRBV2 and TRBJ2-1, is EPEVTQTPSHQVTQMGQEVILRCVPISNHLYFYWYRQILGQKVEFLVSFYNNEISEKSEIFDDQFSVERPDGSNFTLKIRSTKLEDSAMYFCASSTARNEQFFGPGTRLTVL.

V is TRBV9 and J is TRBJ2-5, with D unresolved. Trimming pared 0 bases from V and 3 bases from J, leaving 9 bases between. The CDR3 is 14 amino acids. Germline CDR1 reads SGDLS; CDR2 reads YYNGEE. The CDR3 bases are TGTGCCAGCAGCGTAGGGGTTGTGGAAGAGACCCAGTACTTC. Translated, it gives CASSVGVVEETQYF.

This clone has just one count. The gene calls are TRBV4-2 and TRBJ2-3; D is undetermined. This CDR3 has 14 residues. The V gene lost 0 bases and the J gene lost 2 bases, with 6 bases spanning the gap. Germline V gene sequence: CDR1 LGHNA, CDR2 YNFKEQ. For the CDR3, the DNA is TGTGCCAGCAGCCAAGAATTCTCCACAGATACGCAGTATTTT. It specifies CASSQEFSTDTQYF.

V and J are TRBV9 and TRBJ2-1; TRBD2 aligns across 8 bases. The CDR3 runs 15 residues. J lost 7 bases, V lost 0 bases, and 6 bases had no gene match. Per germline, CDR1 SGDLS and CDR2 YYNGEE. The CDR3 spells CASSVDRGGMNEQFF. The DNA for the CDR3 is TGTGCCAGCAGCGTAGATCGGGGGGGTATGAATGAGCAGTTCTTC. The full variable domain, rest sourced from reference TRBV9 and TRBJ2-1, is DSGVTQTPKHLITATGQRVTLRCSPRSGDLSVYWYQQSLDQGLQFLIQYYNGEERAKGNILERFSAQQFPDLHSELNLSSLELGDSALYFCASSVDRGGMNEQFFGPGTRLTVL.

This clone appeared once. CDR3 sequence reads: CASSPRAINEKLFF. DNA for the CDR3: TGTGCCAGCTCACCACGAGCCATAAATGAAAAACTGTTTTTT. The rearrangement joins TRBV18 to TRBJ1-4; D is unclear. The V gene lost 1 base and the J gene lost 5 bases, with 8 bases spanning the gap. CDR1 KGHSH and CDR2 LQKENI come from the germline V gene. There are 14 residues in the CDR3.

This clone was found once. The V and J genes are TRBV18 and TRBJ1-1; tentatively, D is TRBD1 (6 bases). This CDR3 contains 15 residues. Germline CDR1 and CDR2: KGHSH and LQKENI. Trimming stripped 3 bases from V and 7 bases from J, with 18 bases between. The CDR3 is CASSPRGGGFNEAFF. The CDR3, as DNA: TGTGCCAGCTCACCCAGGGGTGGCGGCTTTAATGAAGCTTTCTTT. Full variable domain (rest looked up from reference TRBV18 and TRBJ1-1): NAGVMQNPRHLVRRRGQEARLRCSPMKGHSHVYWYRQLPEEGLKFMVYLQKENIIDESGMPKERFSAEFPKEGPSILRIQQVVRGDSAAYFCASSPRGGGFNEAFFGQGTRLTVV.

The chain joins TRBV7-3 to TRBJ2-6; D unclear. With 5 bases removed from V and 0 bases from J, the gap between germline ends came to 5 bases. The CDR3 totals 14 residues. Germline values: CDR1 SGHTA, CDR2 FQGTGA. CDR3 nucleotide sequence: TGTGCCAGCAGCCCAACCTCTGGGGCCAACGTCCTGACTTTC. Its translation: CASSPTSGANVLTF.

This clone appeared once. The chain links TRBV6-6 to TRBJ1-1, with unresolved D. The germline V and J ends were trimmed by 2 bases and 5 bases, with 12 bases remaining between them. There are 14 residues in the CDR3. The germline CDR1 and CDR2 sequences are MNHNY and SVGAGI (reference sequence). CDR3 bases: TGTGCCAGCAGTTACGGCTCAGGAAGGACTGAAGCTTTCTTT. Encoded protein: CASSYGSGRTEAFF.

The chain is built from TRBV18 and TRBJ1-2; 8 bases map to TRBD1. The trim removed 6 bases at V and 5 bases at J, leaving 5 bases unmatched. Germline-derived CDR1 and CDR2 are KGHSH and LQKENI. The CDR3 has 13 amino acids. CDR3 in DNA: TGTGCCAGCTCCCCGGGACAGGAATATGGCTACACCTTC. This sequence encodes CASSPGQEYGYTF. Drawing the rest from reference TRBV18 and TRBJ1-2, the complete variable domain is NAGVMQNPRHLVRRRGQEARLRCSPMKGHSHVYWYRQLPEEGLKFMVYLQKENIIDESGMPKERFSAEFPKEGPSILRIQQVVRGDSAAYFCASSPGQEYGYTFGSGTRLTVV.

The chain carries TRBV19 and TRBJ2-2; no clear D. The CDR3 spans 15 residues. CDR1 and CDR2 from the germline V gene are LNHDA and SQIVND (reference sequence). V lost 1 base to trimming and J lost 5 bases, with 11 bases between them. Written as DNA, the CDR3 is TGTGCCAGTAGTATAGTATCCAGGACGACCGGGGAGCTGTTTTTT. Translating gives CASSIVSRTTGELFF.

The V gene is TRBV30, the J gene TRBJ1-6, with D maybe TRBD1 (5 bases). Looked up from germline, CDR1 is GTSNPN and CDR2 is SVGIG (reference sequence). V lost 5 bases and J lost 5, with 16 bases in between. This CDR3 is 15 amino acids long. The CDR3 DNA reads TGTGCCTGGGGTCGACGGGACGCCGATAATTCACCCCTCCACTTT. Protein sequence: CAWGRRDADNSPLHF.

This clone was counted a single time. V gene TRBV28 combines with J gene TRBJ1-1; TRBD1 is a possible D gene (6 bases). Trimming took off 9 bases at V and 2 bases at J, with 10 bases between the two ends. Germline-derived CDR1 and CDR2 are MDHEN and SYDVKM. This CDR3 has 12 residues. The CDR3 DNA reads as TGTGCCAGTATACAGGGTAACACTGAAGCTTTCTTT. Translated: CASIQGNTEAFF. The variable domain in full, completed from reference TRBV28 and TRBJ1-1, reads DVKVTQSSRYLVKRTGEKVFLECVQDMDHENMFWYRQDPGLGLRLIYFSYDVKMKEKGDIPEGYSVSREKKERFSLILESASTNQTSMYLCASIQGNTEAFFGQGTRLTVV.

This clone was counted a few times. The chain employs TRBV6-5 and TRBJ2-7; D ambiguous. The CDR3 length is 12 residues. The germline V gene encodes CDR1 MNHEY and CDR2 SVGAGI. Deletions cut 9 bases from V and 3 bases from J, with 12 bases between. In DNA form, the CDR3 reads TGTGCCAGGCTGGTAGGGTACTACGAGCAGTACTTC. Its translation: CARLVGYYEQYF.

The J gene is TRBJ1-3, the V gene TRBV5-1, with no clear D. The CDR3 contains 14 residues. Trimming pared 1 base from V and 5 bases from J, leaving 10 bases between. The germline gives CDR1 SGHRS, CDR2 YFSETQ. In DNA, the CDR3 is TGCGCCAGCAGCTTGTTCCCAGATAGAAACACCATATATTTT. Translation: CASSLFPDRNTIYF.